A selection of T cell receptor beta chains follows, all from one sample in a study of CD4 T cells in relation to SARS-CoV-2 and coronaviruses. Assay: immunoSEQ multiplex PCR; the TCRdb copy retains only in-frame clones and omits some. This sample has approximately 15,000 clones; about 73% occur once, and the top ten carry 18%. Antigen specificity for these receptors is unknown. Sequencing input: CD4+ T cells from PBMCs, cultured in vitro. The receptor set was obtained from a human donor in good health. Each CDR3 is given with its conserved first and last residue. D genes are given only for firm matches. Clone size is shown for a subset of rows, as once, few, many or a class of expanded clone.

TRBJ2-3	15	.	TRBD2	TRBV18	CASSPGLASTDTQYF	TGTGCCAGCTCACCCGGACTAGCAAGCACAGATACGCAGTATTTT
TRBJ2-1	13	.	.	TRBV2	CASSVGRDNEQFF	TGTGCCAGCAGCGTCGGCCGGGACAATGAGCAGTTCTTC
TRBJ1-2	13	few	.	TRBV19	CASSTGLGYGYTF	TGTGCCAGTAGTACAGGTTTAGGCTATGGCTACACCTTC
TRBJ2-2	17	.	TRBD2	TRBV5-6	CASSFQRLAWVTGELFF	TGTGCCAGCAGCTTCCAAAGACTAGCGTGGGTTACCGGGGAGCTGTTTTTT
TRBJ1-1	13	.	.	TRBV6-5	CASSYTLTTEAFF	TGTGCCAGCAGTTACACGTTAACCACTGAAGCTTTCTTT
TRBJ2-1	17	.	TRBD1	TRBV28	CASSFRLTGGFYNEQFF	TGTGCCAGCAGTTTTCGACTCACAGGGGGCTTCTACAATGAGCAGTTCTTC
TRBJ2-7	14	.	TRBD1	TRBV6-6	CASIEDRGVYEQYF	TGTGCCAGCATCGAGGACAGGGGGGTTTACGAGCAGTACTTC
TRBJ1-1	14	.	TRBD1	TRBV19	CASSIGTENTEAFF	TGTGCCAGTAGTATCGGGACAGAGAACACTGAAGCTTTCTTT
TRBJ2-2	16	.	TRBD2	TRBV24-1	CATSDLASGDTGELFF	TGTGCCACCAGTGATTTGGCTAGCGGGGACACCGGGGAGCTGTTTTTT
TRBJ2-1	16	.	TRBD2	TRBV18	CASSPPGGRLDNEQFF	TGTGCCAGCTCACCACCGGGCGGGAGGCTAGACAATGAGCAGTTCTTC
TRBJ2-3	13	.	.	TRBV14	CASSQDLRPDQYF	TGTGCCAGCAGCCAAGATCTGCGTCCCGATCAGTATTTT
TRBJ1-1	15	.	TRBD1	TRBV7-3	CASSSFHRTGGEAFF	TGTGCCAGCAGCTCGTTCCACCGGACAGGGGGGGAAGCTTTCTTT
TRBJ1-5	14	.	.	TRBV30	CAWSDGQAGQPQHF	TGTGCCTGGAGTGATGGCCAGGCTGGCCAGCCCCAGCATTTT
TRBJ2-1	16	once	TRBD1	TRBV9	CASSSYWDRGRDEQFF	TGTGCCAGCAGCTCTTACTGGGACAGGGGTAGAGATGAGCAGTTCTTC
TRBJ2-7	14	.	.	TRBV6-1	CASSEAGSSYEQYF	TGTGCCAGCAGTGAAGCTGGGAGCTCCTACGAGCAGTACTTC
TRBJ2-1	17	.	.	TRBV28	CASSGKGLSSLSHEQFF	TGTGCCAGCAGTGGAAAAGGACTGTCTTCTCTTTCCCATGAGCAGTTCTTC
TRBJ2-7	13	.	.	TRBV3-1/TRBV3-2	CASSQAGYYEQYF	TGTGCCAGCAGCCAAGCCGGGTATTACGAGCAGTACTTC
TRBJ2-7	13	.	.	TRBV5-1	CASSFSDSYEQYF	TGCGCCAGCAGCTTTAGCGACTCCTACGAGCAGTACTTC
TRBJ2-1	18	once	.	TRBV12-5	CASGLVRDGHSSYNEQFF	TGTGCTAGTGGTTTGGTACGGGACGGGCACAGCTCCTACAATGAGCAGTTCTTC
TRBJ2-6	20	.	.	TRBV19	CASSILLGRVGISGANVLTF	TGTGCCAGTAGTATCCTTCTTGGTAGAGTTGGGATCTCTGGGGCCAACGTCCTGACTTTC
TRBJ2-7	16	once	TRBD2	TRBV4-2	CASSHPGLAGTYEQYF	TGTGCCAGCAGCCACCCAGGACTAGCGGGAACCTACGAGCAGTACTTC
TRBJ2-7	14	.	TRBD1	TRBV6-5	CASTGQGSTNEQYF	TGTGCCAGCACAGGACAGGGGTCAACCAACGAGCAGTACTTC
TRBJ1-1	15	.	.	TRBV4-2	CASSQQTGGIAEAFF	TGTGCCAGCAGCCAACAAACAGGAGGTATCGCTGAAGCTTTCTTT
TRBJ2-7	14	.	.	TRBV10-2	CASSEPGQRYEQYF	TGCGCCAGCAGTGAGCCAGGACAGCGCTACGAGCAGTACTTC
TRBJ2-3	16	.	TRBD2	TRBV5-1	CASSNGLAISTDTQYF	TGCGCCAGCAGTAATGGACTAGCGATAAGCACAGATACGCAGTATTTT
TRBJ1-2	14	once	TRBD1	TRBV30	CAWSPRDRGYGYTF	TGTGCCTGGAGTCCCCGGGACAGGGGCTATGGCTACACCTTC
TRBJ1-3	16	.	.	TRBV7-8	CASGMGRQYSGNTIYF	TGTGCCAGCGGTATGGGCCGACAATACTCTGGAAACACCATATATTTT
TRBJ2-7	13	.	.	TRBV6-1	CASSEGLGGEQYF	TGTGCCAGCAGTGAAGGCTTGGGCGGCGAGCAGTACTTC
TRBJ1-6	17	once	.	TRBV30	CAWSGGASRGHNSPLHF	TGTGCCTGGTCCGGGGGGGCTTCAAGGGGTCATAATTCACCCCTCCACTTT
TRBJ2-1	16	.	TRBD2	TRBV7-2	CASSLSVTSAYNEQFF	TGTGCCAGCAGCTTAAGTGTGACTAGCGCCTACAATGAGCAGTTCTTC
TRBJ2-7	14	once	.	TRBV19	CASSNGGQTYEQYF	TGTGCCAGTAGTAACGGGGGACAGACCTACGAGCAGTACTTC
TRBJ1-5	16	.	.	TRBV28	CATQPWSGAGNQPQHF	TGTGCCACCCAGCCCTGGTCGGGTGCTGGCAATCAGCCCCAGCATTTT
TRBJ2-5	17	.	TRBD2	TRBV19	CASSFFSGTSGRGTQYF	TGTGCCAGTAGTTTTTTCTCCGGGACTAGCGGGAGAGGGACCCAGTACTTC
TRBJ2-5	17	.	TRBD2	TRBV4-2	CASSQDLLAGGEETQYF	TGTGCCAGCAGCCAAGATTTACTAGCGGGAGGGGAAGAGACCCAGTACTTC
TRBJ2-3	18	.	TRBD2	TRBV19	CASEPFRTSGGSTDTQYF	TGTGCCAGCGAGCCTTTCAGGACTAGCGGGGGGAGCACAGATACGCAGTATTTT
TRBJ2-1	14	.	.	TRBV3-1/TRBV3-2	CASSQDLITGEQFF	TGTGCCAGCAGCCAAGACTTAATAACGGGGGAGCAGTTCTTC
TRBJ1-1	13	.	.	TRBV29-1	CSVVGRMNTEAFF	TGCAGCGTTGTGGGCAGGATGAACACTGAAGCTTTCTTT
TRBJ2-5	15	.	TRBD2	TRBV10-3	CAIRDPGGTGETQYF	TGTGCCATCAGGGACCCGGGGGGAACCGGGGAGACCCAGTACTTC
TRBJ1-1	11	.	TRBD1	TRBV29-1	CSVTQGAEAFF	TGCAGCGTGACACAGGGGGCTGAAGCTTTCTTT
TRBJ2-2	14	few	TRBD1	TRBV6-4	CASRGQGDTGELFF	TGTGCCAGCAGGGGACAGGGGGACACCGGGGAGCTGTTTTTT
TRBJ2-2	15	.	TRBD1	TRBV18	CASSPGQGNTGELFF	TGTGCCAGCTCACCGGGACAGGGGAACACCGGGGAGCTGTTTTTT
TRBJ1-6	14	.	.	TRBV11-2	CASSSIALTRPLHF	TGTGCCAGCAGCTCAATCGCCTTGACACGACCCCTCCACTTT
TRBJ1-1	14	.	TRBD1	TRBV11-3	CASSPRTGSTEAFF	TGTGCCAGCAGCCCCAGGACAGGGTCCACTGAAGCTTTCTTT
TRBJ1-1	14	once	.	TRBV6-4	CASSLQGEGTEAFF	TGTGCCAGCAGTTTACAGGGTGAAGGCACTGAAGCTTTCTTT
TRBJ1-3	14	.	.	TRBV5-1	CASSLGDRGNTIYF	TGCGCCAGCAGCTTGGGGGACCGAGGAAACACCATATATTTT
TRBJ1-3	14	.	.	TRBV6-2/TRBV6-3	CASSRTSGGNTIYF	TGTGCCAGCAGCCGGACATCAGGCGGAAACACCATATATTTT
TRBJ1-2	13	.	.	TRBV2	CASSRQGDYGYTF	TGTGCCAGCAGTCGGCAGGGAGACTATGGCTACACCTTC
TRBJ1-5	13	.	TRBD1	TRBV18	CASSPGTGQPQHF	TGTGCCAGCTCACCGGGGACAGGGCAGCCCCAGCATTTT